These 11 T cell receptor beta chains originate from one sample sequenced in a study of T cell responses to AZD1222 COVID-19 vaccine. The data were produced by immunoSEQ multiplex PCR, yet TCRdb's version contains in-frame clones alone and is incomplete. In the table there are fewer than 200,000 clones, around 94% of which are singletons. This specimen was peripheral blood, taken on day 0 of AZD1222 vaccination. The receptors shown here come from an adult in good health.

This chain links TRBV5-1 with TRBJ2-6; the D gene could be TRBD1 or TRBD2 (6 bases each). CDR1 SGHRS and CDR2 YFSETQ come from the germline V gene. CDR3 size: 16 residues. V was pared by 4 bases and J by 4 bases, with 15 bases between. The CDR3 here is CASSLDGGLGANVLTF. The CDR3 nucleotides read TGCGCCAGCAGCCTCGATGGGGGGCTAGGGGCCAACGTCCTGACTTTC.

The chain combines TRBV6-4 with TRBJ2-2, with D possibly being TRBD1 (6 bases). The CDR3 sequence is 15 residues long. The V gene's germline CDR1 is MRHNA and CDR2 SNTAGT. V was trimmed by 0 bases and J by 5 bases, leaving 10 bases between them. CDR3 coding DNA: TGTGCCAGCAGTGACTCAACAGGGAGTACCGGGGAGCTGTTTTTT. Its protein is CASSDSTGSTGELFF.

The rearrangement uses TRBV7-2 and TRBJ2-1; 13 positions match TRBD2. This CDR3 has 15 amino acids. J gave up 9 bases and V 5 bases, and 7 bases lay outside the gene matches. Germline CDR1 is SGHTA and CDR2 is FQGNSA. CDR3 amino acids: CASSRGLAGTGEQFF. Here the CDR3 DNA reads TGTGCCAGCAGCCGGGGACTAGCGGGAACAGGTGAGCAGTTCTTC.

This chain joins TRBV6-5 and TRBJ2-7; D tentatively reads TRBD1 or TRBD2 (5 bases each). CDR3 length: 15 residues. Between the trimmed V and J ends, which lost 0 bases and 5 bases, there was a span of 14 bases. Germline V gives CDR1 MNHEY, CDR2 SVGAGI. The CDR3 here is CASSYSFGTVDEQYF. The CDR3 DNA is TGTGCCAGCAGTTACTCCTTCGGGACCGTCGACGAGCAGTACTTC.

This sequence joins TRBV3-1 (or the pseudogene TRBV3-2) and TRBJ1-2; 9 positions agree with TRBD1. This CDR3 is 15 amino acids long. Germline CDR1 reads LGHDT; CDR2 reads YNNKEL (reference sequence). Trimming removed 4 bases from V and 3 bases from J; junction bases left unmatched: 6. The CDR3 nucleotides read TGTGCCAGCAGCCCCGGGACAGGGATGCACTATGGCTACACCTTC. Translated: CASSPGTGMHYGYTF.

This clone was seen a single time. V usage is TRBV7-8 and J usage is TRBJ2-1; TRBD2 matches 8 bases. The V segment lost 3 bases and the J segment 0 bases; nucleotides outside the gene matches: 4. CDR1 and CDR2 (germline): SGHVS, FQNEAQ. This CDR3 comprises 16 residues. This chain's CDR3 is CASSFLLADSYNEQFF. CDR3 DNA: TGTGCCAGCAGCTTTTTACTAGCGGACTCCTACAATGAGCAGTTCTTC.

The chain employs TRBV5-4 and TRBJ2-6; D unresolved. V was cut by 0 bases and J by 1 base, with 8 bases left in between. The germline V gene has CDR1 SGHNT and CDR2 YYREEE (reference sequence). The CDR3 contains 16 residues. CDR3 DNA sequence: TGTGCCAGCAGCTTGGGACTTATGTCTGGGGCCAACGTCCTGACTTTC. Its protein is CASSLGLMSGANVLTF.

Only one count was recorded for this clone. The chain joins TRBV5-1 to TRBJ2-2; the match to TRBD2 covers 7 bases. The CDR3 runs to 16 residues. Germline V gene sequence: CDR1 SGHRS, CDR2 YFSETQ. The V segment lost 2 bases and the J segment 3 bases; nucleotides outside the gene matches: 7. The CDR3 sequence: CASSFSGSGYTGELFF. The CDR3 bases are TGCGCCAGCAGCTTTTCGGGTAGCGGGTACACCGGGGAGCTGTTTTTT.

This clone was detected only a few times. The CDR3 bases are TGTGCCAGCAGCGTAGGGATGAACCTTGACTACGAGCAGTACTTC. It specifies CASSVGMNLDYEQYF. The chain couples TRBV9 to TRBJ2-7; D not certain. CDR3 size: 15 residues. In germline, CDR1 is SGDLS, CDR2 YYNGEE. V was shortened by 0 bases and J by 3 bases, with 13 bases between the two germline ends.

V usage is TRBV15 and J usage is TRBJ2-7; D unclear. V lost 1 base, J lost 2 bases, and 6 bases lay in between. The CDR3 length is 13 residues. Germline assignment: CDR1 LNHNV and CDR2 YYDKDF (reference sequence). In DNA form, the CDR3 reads TGTGCCACCAGCAGAGTAGATACCTACGAGCAGTACTTC. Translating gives CATSRVDTYEQYF.

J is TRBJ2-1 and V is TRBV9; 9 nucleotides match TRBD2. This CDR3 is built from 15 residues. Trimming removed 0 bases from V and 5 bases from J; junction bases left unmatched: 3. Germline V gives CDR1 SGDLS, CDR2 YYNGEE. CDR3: CASSVGSGSHNEQFF. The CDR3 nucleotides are TGTGCCAGCAGCGTAGGTAGCGGGAGCCACAATGAGCAGTTCTTC.